A selection of T cell receptor beta chains follows, all from one sample in a study of blood T cell repertoires in COVID-19. Sequenced by immunoSEQ multiplex PCR; TCRdb stores in-frame clones only, minus some. Among just over 650,000 clones listed, approximately 90% were seen once. The material sequenced was peripheral blood. The receptor source for this set is a woman aged 18 to 35 with acute or convalescent COVID-19. CDR3s include the opening cysteine and the closing phenylalanine or tryptophan. A D gene is named only where the DNA matches it firmly. The listing skips clone size in some rows; elsewhere it reads once, few, many or a size class.

clone size,D gene,J gene,CDR3 length,V gene,CDR3 protein,CDR3 DNA
few,TRBD1,TRBJ1-4,14,TRBV2,CASSQGQGGEKLFF,TGTGCCAGCAGCCAGGGACAGGGGGGTGAAAAACTGTTTTTT
.,.,TRBJ2-4,15,TRBV28,CASSPDGGAKNIQYF,TGTGCCAGCAGCCCGGATGGGGGGGCCAAAAACATTCAGTACTTC
.,.,TRBJ1-1,16,TRBV4-1,CASSQDGAGANTEAFF,TGCGCCAGCAGCCAAGATGGGGCAGGGGCGAACACTGAAGCTTTCTTT
.,TRBD1,TRBJ1-5,15,TRBV19,CASNGDRYSNQPQHF,TGTGCCAGTAACGGGGACAGGTATAGCAATCAGCCCCAGCATTTT
.,TRBD1,TRBJ1-6,13,TRBV9,CASSEGQTVALHF,TGTGCCAGCAGCGAGGGACAGACCGTGGCCCTCCACTTT
few,.,TRBJ1-6,13,TRBV21-1,CASSAQGNSPLHF,TGTGCCAGCAGCGCCCAGGGGAATTCACCCCTCCACTTT
.,.,TRBJ2-2,16,TRBV6-5,CASSSLGLLNTGELFF,TGTGCCAGCAGTTCCCTGGGACTTCTGAACACCGGGGAGCTGTTTTTT
.,TRBD1,TRBJ1-1,15,TRBV6-5,CASSSESGGNTEAFF,TGTGCCAGCAGCTCAGAGTCAGGGGGGAACACTGAAGCTTTCTTT
.,.,TRBJ1-2,12,TRBV5-3,CARSLEGDGYTF,TGTGCCAGAAGCTTGGAAGGGGATGGCTACACCTTC
.,TRBD1,TRBJ2-2,19,TRBV6-2/TRBV6-3,CASTPLGTAPSRATGELFF,TGTGCCAGCACCCCCCTCGGGACAGCGCCTTCCCGAGCCACCGGGGAGCTGTTTTTT
.,.,TRBJ1-1,18,TRBV5-1,CASSLRGRGDLMNTEAFF,TGCGCCAGCAGCCTCCGGGGGCGGGGGGACCTAATGAACACTGAAGCTTTCTTT
.,.,TRBJ2-7,11,TRBV5-6,CASSLSNEQYF,TGTGCCAGCAGCCTATCGAACGAGCAGTACTTC
.,.,TRBJ1-6,13,TRBV6-5,CASGQTEYSPLHF,TGTGCCAGCGGACAGACAGAGTATTCACCCCTCCACTTT
.,.,TRBJ1-1,13,TRBV5-1,CASSRGANTEAFF,TGCGCCAGCAGTCGGGGGGCGAACACTGAAGCTTTCTTT
.,TRBD2,TRBJ2-1,15,TRBV28,CASRKSGGVSNEQFF,TGTGCCAGCAGGAAAAGCGGGGGAGTGTCGAATGAGCAGTTCTTC
.,.,TRBJ2-3,16,TRBV23-1,CASSHPPGHGTDTQYF,TGCGCCAGCAGTCACCCCCCGGGACACGGCACAGATACGCAGTATTTT
.,.,TRBJ1-1,12,TRBV11-3,CASSHGSGEAFF,TGTGCCAGCAGCCATGGGTCCGGGGAAGCTTTCTTT
.,TRBD1,TRBJ1-5,17,TRBV6-4,CASNPGQGYLSNQPQHF,TGTGCCAGCAACCCGGGACAGGGCTACCTTAGCAATCAGCCCCAGCATTTT
.,.,TRBJ1-2,14,TRBV5-1,CASSILGQSYGYTF,TGCGCCAGCAGCATTCTCGGACAGAGCTATGGCTACACCTTC
.,.,TRBJ2-3,16,TRBV9,CASSGRGAPYTDTQYF,TGTGCCAGCAGCGGCCGGGGGGCCCCATACACAGATACGCAGTATTTT
.,.,TRBJ1-1,15,TRBV12-5,CASVGTGRSGTEAFF,TGTGCTAGTGTTGGGACGGGAAGAAGCGGGACTGAAGCTTTCTTT
.,TRBD2,TRBJ2-3,15,TRBV6-1,CASSEWGGLVDTQYF,TGTGCCAGCAGTGAATGGGGGGGGTTGGTAGATACGCAGTATTTT
.,.,TRBJ1-5,14,TRBV6-5,CASRSWASNQPQHF,TGTGCCAGCAGGTCATGGGCTAGCAATCAGCCCCAGCATTTT
.,.,TRBJ2-2,14,TRBV7-2,CASSTKRNTGELFF,TGTGCCAGCAGCACGAAGCGGAACACCGGGGAGCTGTTTTTT
.,TRBD1,TRBJ1-6,18,TRBV11-2,CASRGRDRGTHYNSPLHF,TGTGCCAGCCGGGGGAGGGACAGGGGGACACACTATAATTCACCCCTCCACTTT
.,.,TRBJ1-3,12,TRBV25-1,CASSELGEPIYF,TGTGCCAGCAGTGAACTAGGGGAACCCATATATTTT
.,TRBD1,TRBJ2-5,14,TRBV25-1,CASSEWGQQETQYF,TGTGCCAGCAGTGAATGGGGACAGCAAGAGACCCAGTACTTC
.,TRBD1,TRBJ2-7,16,TRBV7-2,CASSPRGGTGANEQYF,TGTGCCAGCAGCCCTAGGGGGGGGACAGGGGCCAACGAGCAGTACTTC
.,TRBD2,TRBJ2-7,15,TRBV9,CASSVAASGEHEQYF,TGTGCCAGCAGCGTAGCTGCTAGCGGGGAGCACGAGCAGTACTTC
once,.,TRBJ1-1,12,TRBV19,CASSIVGAEAFF,TGTGCCAGTAGTATAGTAGGGGCTGAAGCTTTCTTT
.,.,TRBJ1-2,12,TRBV5-6,CASSLGGDGYTF,TGTGCCAGCAGCCTAGGGGGGGATGGCTACACCTTC
.,TRBD1,TRBJ1-2,13,TRBV3-1/TRBV3-2,CASSTGGSYGYTF,TGTGCCAGCAGCACAGGGGGCAGCTATGGCTACACCTTC
.,.,TRBJ2-1,14,TRBV7-9,CASSLVGKGNEQFF,TGTGCCAGCAGCTTAGTTGGAAAGGGGAATGAGCAGTTCTTC
.,.,TRBJ1-2,11,TRBV2,CASKIGDGYTF,TGTGCCAGCAAGATCGGGGATGGCTACACCTTC
.,.,TRBJ2-7,12,TRBV12-2,CGPDRGSHEQYF,TGTGGCCCGGACAGGGGGAGCCACGAGCAGTACTTC
.,TRBD1,TRBJ1-2,17,TRBV11-2,CASSLGAGQGPKRDYTF,TGTGCCAGCAGCTTAGGTGCGGGACAGGGACCTAAGAGAGACTACACCTTC
.,TRBD1,TRBJ1-3,16,TRBV4-1,CASSPTDRAVGNTIYF,TGCGCCAGCAGCCCGACGGACAGGGCCGTTGGAAACACCATATATTTT
few,.,TRBJ1-5,14,TRBV1,CTSSQRTGNQPQHF,TGCACCAGCAGCCAAAGGACAGGAAATCAGCCCCAGCATTTT
.,.,TRBJ1-2,17,TRBV30,CAWSATTYREFGYGYTF,TGTGCCTGGAGTGCCACCACTTACAGGGAATTTGGCTATGGCTACACCTTC
.,TRBD2,TRBJ2-3,17,TRBV5-5,CASSLAGGLVTTDTQYF,TGTGCCAGCAGCTTAGCGGGGGGGCTTGTGACCACAGATACGCAGTATTTT
.,.,TRBJ2-1,17,TRBV7-9,CASTPGFGQQTNNEQFF,TGTGCCAGCACCCCTGGGTTTGGGCAGCAGACCAACAATGAGCAGTTCTTC
.,.,TRBJ1-2,12,TRBV18,CASSPSIGGYTF,TGTGCCAGCTCCCCTAGTATTGGAGGCTACACCTTC
.,.,TRBJ2-2,12,TRBV12-5,CASAPDFGELFF,TGTGCTAGTGCTCCTGACTTCGGGGAGCTGTTTTTT
.,.,TRBJ1-2,15,TRBV4-1,CASTEWGVGHVGYTF,TGCGCCAGCACCGAATGGGGGGTAGGTCATGTAGGCTACACCTTC
.,TRBD1,TRBJ2-7,15,TRBV6-1,CASSEAGTGGAGQYF,TGTGCCAGCAGTGAAGCCGGGACAGGGGGCGCGGGGCAGTACTTC
.,.,TRBJ2-1,15,TRBV3-1/TRBV3-2,CASSQTDQLYNEQFF,TGTGCCAGCAGCCAAACTGACCAACTATACAATGAGCAGTTCTTC
.,.,TRBJ1-1,14,TRBV5-1,CASSVRDKGTEAFF,TGCGCCAGCAGCGTCCGGGACAAGGGCACTGAAGCTTTCTTT
.,.,TRBJ2-2,15,TRBV5-1,CASSYKGGEAGELFF,TGCGCCAGCAGCTATAAAGGGGGGGAAGCCGGGGAGCTGTTTTTT
once,.,TRBJ1-4,17,TRBV6-6,CASSLRFRPGGNEKLFF,TGTGCCAGCAGTCTTCGCTTCAGACCTGGGGGGAATGAAAAACTGTTTTTT
.,.,TRBJ2-1,13,TRBV3-1/TRBV3-2,CASSLIGGNEQFF,TGTGCCAGCAGCCTTATAGGAGGTAATGAGCAGTTCTTC
.,.,TRBJ1-2,15,TRBV18,CASSPPNGGMGGYTF,TGTGCCAGCTCACCCCCTAATGGGGGGATGGGTGGCTACACCTTC
.,.,TRBJ2-5,11,TRBV7-9,CAVRGKETQYF,TGTGCAGTCCGCGGAAAAGAGACCCAGTACTTC
.,.,TRBJ1-5,14,TRBV6-5,CASSQGYSNQPQHF,TGTGCCAGCAGTCAGGGTTATAGCAATCAGCCCCAGCATTTT